This T cell receptor (beta chain) was captured in a study of T cell repertoires in cytomegalovirus infection. At the level of the study: Through public TCR beta signatures, both CMV infection and matching HLA type were indicated.

This clonotype has more than one count but fewer than ten. What it recognizes is unknown. TCRdb redid the calling of the reads with MiXCR, one entry per CDR3 protein. The data contain 450,000 to 550,000 distinct CDR3 sequences, approximately 15% of them singletons. Findings of the study overall: Frequencies of public TCR beta families were cumulated, and this identified carriers of CMV plus the relevant HLA.

The CDR3 extends over 15 amino acids. With 5 bases clipped from V and 1 base from J, the junction kept 7 bases outside the gene matches. Germline V lookup: CDR1 MNHEY, CDR2 SMNVEV (reference sequence). Material for sequencing was CD8+ T cells from PBMCs. The V gene is TRBV27, the J gene TRBJ1-1, with 7 bases lining up with TRBD1. This clonotype was obtained from a human donor in good health (CMV status not recorded). Some clones in this sample may be carry-over from other donors' samples. The CDR3 DNA is TGTGCCAGCAGTCCTTGGGACAGTTCGAACACTGAAGCTTTCTTT. Translation: CASSPWDSSNTEAFF.